The rows below give T cell receptor beta chains drawn from one sample of a study of cytomegalovirus exposure and HLA in healthy donors. Profiling relied on immunoSEQ multiplex PCR, and the TCRdb table lists in-frame clones only, not all of them. The table records 72,000 or so clones, around 74% of them present only once. The specimen sequenced was PBMCs. These receptors came from a woman aged 25 to 39 in good health and CMV-seropositive. CDR3s include the opening cysteine and the closing phenylalanine or tryptophan. A D gene is named only where the DNA matches it firmly. Only part of the rows carry a size: once, few, many, or a class if the clone is expanded.

TRBV7-3,TRBJ1-3,NA,16,NA,CASSFSRRVPGNTIYF,TGTGCCAGCAGCTTCTCGCGGAGGGTACCCGGAAACACCATATATTTT
TRBV5-6,TRBJ2-7,NA,14,TRBD2,CASSRTSGSHEQYF,TGTGCCAGCAGCAGGACTAGCGGGAGTCACGAGCAGTACTTC
TRBV7-2,TRBJ2-1,few,15,TRBD2,CASSIRLAGDNEQFF,TGTGCCAGCAGTATCAGACTAGCGGGAGACAATGAGCAGTTCTTC
TRBV28,TRBJ2-7,NA,13,TRBD1,CASRDRVSYEQYF,TGTGCCAGCCGGGACAGGGTATCCTACGAGCAGTACTTC
TRBV7-9,TRBJ2-6,few,17,TRBD1,CASSLSTGGKGANVLTF,TGTGCCAGCAGCCTATCGACAGGGGGCAAAGGGGCCAACGTCCTGACTTTC
TRBV11-2,TRBJ2-7,NA,16,NA,CASRRDSSRGPYEQYF,TGTGCCAGCAGACGGGACAGCTCCCGGGGGCCCTACGAGCAGTACTTC
TRBV11-1,TRBJ2-5,NA,15,NA,CASSRVRGPQETQYF,TGTGCCAGCAGCCGAGTTAGAGGCCCACAAGAGACCCAGTACTTC
TRBV7-7,TRBJ2-5,NA,13,NA,CASSLRPQETQYF,TGTGCTAGCAGCTTGCGGCCCCAAGAGACCCAGTACTTC
TRBV11-3,TRBJ2-1,NA,13,NA,CASSLDRYNEQFF,TGTGCCAGCAGCTTGGACAGATACAATGAGCAGTTCTTC
TRBV4-2,TRBJ2-7,NA,15,TRBD2,CASSTLAGVGYEQYF,TGTGCCAGCAGCACCCTAGCGGGAGTAGGGTACGAGCAGTACTTC
TRBV2,TRBJ2-2,NA,15,TRBD1,CASSVQTGGTGELFF,TGTGCCAGCAGTGTACAAACAGGGGGCACCGGGGAGCTGTTTTTT
TRBV7-2,TRBJ2-7,NA,12,NA,CASSPSSYEQYF,TGTGCCAGCAGCCCGAGCTCCTACGAGCAGTACTTC
TRBV6-1,TRBJ2-2,NA,14,TRBD1,CASSEDRGRGELFF,TGTGCCAGCAGTGAAGACAGGGGCCGCGGGGAGCTGTTTTTT
TRBV4-3,TRBJ2-1,once,15,TRBD2,CASSQELALYNEQFF,TGCGCCAGCAGCCAAGAACTAGCGCTTTACAATGAGCAGTTCTTC
TRBV10-1,TRBJ2-7,NA,16,TRBD1,CASSHTLDRGNHEQYF,TGCGCCAGCAGCCACACCCTGGACAGGGGAAACCACGAGCAGTACTTC
TRBV7-2,TRBJ1-2,NA,11,NA,CASSLGQGYTF,TGTGCCAGCAGCTTAGGACAGGGCTACACCTTC
TRBV5-1,TRBJ1-2,once,14,NA,CASSLQEGVSGYTF,TGCGCCAGCAGCTTACAGGAGGGAGTCAGCGGCTACACCTTC
TRBV5-6,TRBJ1-4,few,16,TRBD1,CASSNAPDRVNEKLFF,TGTGCCAGCAGCAACGCGCCTGACAGGGTTAATGAAAAACTGTTTTTT
TRBV6-5,TRBJ1-3,NA,15,NA,CASRQSGASGNTIYF,TGTGCCAGCAGGCAATCAGGGGCCTCTGGAAACACCATATATTTT
TRBV27,TRBJ1-4,NA,13,NA,CASSQQYYEKLFF,TGTGCCAGCAGTCAACAATATTATGAAAAACTGTTTTTT
TRBV7-2,TRBJ2-7,few,17,TRBD2,CASSFPFGGRARYEQYF,TGTGCCAGCAGCTTTCCGTTCGGCGGGAGGGCCCGATACGAGCAGTACTTC
TRBV7-3,TRBJ1-1,few,13,NA,CASSSIRNTEAFF,TGTGCCAGCAGCTCAATTAGGAACACTGAAGCTTTCTTT
TRBV9,TRBJ1-2,NA,16,TRBD1,CASSASSGTGRYGYTF,TGTGCCAGCAGCGCCTCTTCCGGGACAGGGCGCTATGGCTACACCTTC
TRBV28,TRBJ2-7,NA,13,NA,CASSFEGDTEQYF,TGTGCCAGCAGTTTTGAGGGGGACACCGAGCAGTACTTC
TRBV28,TRBJ1-2,once,14,TRBD1,CASSLSGTGDGYTF,TGTGCCAGCAGCCTATCCGGGACAGGGGATGGCTACACCTTC
TRBV28,TRBJ1-3,NA,15,NA,CASSSQGNPGNTIYF,TGTGCCAGCAGTTCCCAGGGGAACCCTGGAAACACCATATATTTT
TRBV5-6,TRBJ2-7,NA,16,NA,CASSFLPQESSYEQYF,TGTGCCAGCAGCTTCCTCCCCCAAGAGAGCTCCTACGAGCAGTACTTC
TRBV28,TRBJ2-5,NA,15,NA,CASSAPGAGLETQYF,TGTGCCAGCAGTGCCCCAGGGGCAGGGTTGGAGACCCAGTACTTC
TRBV20-1,TRBJ2-5,NA,11,NA,CSASREETQYF,TGCAGTGCTAGCAGGGAAGAGACCCAGTACTTC
TRBV5-8,TRBJ1-1,NA,13,NA,CASRLRGNTEAFF,TGCGCCAGCCGACTCCGCGGGAACACTGAAGCTTTCTTT
TRBV27,TRBJ2-7,NA,14,TRBD1,CASRLGTGWNEQYF,TGTGCCAGCCGCCTTGGGACAGGGTGGAACGAGCAGTACTTC
TRBV5-1,TRBJ2-1,NA,15,NA,CAISNGKAAYNEQFF,TGCGCCATCAGCAACGGGAAAGCGGCATACAATGAGCAGTTCTTC
TRBV5-6,TRBJ1-3,NA,18,NA,CASTHRGDILSSGNTIYF,TGTGCCAGCACTCACCGGGGGGACATTTTAAGCTCTGGAAACACCATATATTTT
TRBV5-1,TRBJ2-7,NA,15,TRBD1,CASSHDRGRTHEQYF,TGCGCCAGCAGCCACGACAGGGGGCGAACCCACGAGCAGTACTTC
TRBV29-1,TRBJ2-3,NA,14,TRBD2,CSADRGGPTDTQYF,TGCAGCGCCGATCGGGGGGGCCCCACAGATACGCAGTATTTT
TRBV6-5,TRBJ2-7,medium-sized,11,NA,CASTLGGEQYF,TGTGCCAGCACCCTCGGAGGGGAGCAGTACTTC
TRBV2,TRBJ2-1,NA,15,NA,CASSDGPGNPNEQFF,TGTGCCAGCAGTGACGGGCCGGGAAATCCCAATGAGCAGTTCTTC
TRBV5-1,TRBJ2-3,NA,13,NA,CASSLLGTDTQYF,TGCGCCAGCAGCTTGTTAGGCACAGATACGCAGTATTTT
TRBV6-1,TRBJ1-1,few,14,NA,CASTIQGGNTEAFF,TGTGCCAGCACTATACAGGGCGGAAACACTGAAGCTTTCTTT
TRBV10-3,TRBJ2-3,few,13,NA,CAISSTYTDTQYF,TGTGCCATCAGTTCGACATACACAGATACGCAGTATTTT